This is a list of T cell receptor beta chains from one sample in a study of Ad26.COV2.S vaccination and SARS-CoV-2 variants. Here immunoSEQ multiplex PCR was the method, and the copy in TCRdb shows in-frame clones only, minus some. The sample shows 450,000 to 550,000 clones, nearly 90% of them seen only once. The sample here was peripheral blood, taken in a trial of Ad26.COV2.S vaccine versus placebo. The receptors originated from a person aged 18-60 years who received the Ad26.COV2.S COVID-19 vaccine or a placebo. Both conserved end residues are part of each CDR3. D genes are given only for firm matches. Clone size is not always given. Where it is, it says once, few, many or a class for expanded clones.

d_gene,v_gene,len,j_gene,abundance,CDR3nt,CDR3aa
-,TRBV7-2,14,TRBJ2-3,once,TGTGCCAGCAGCCCTACACTCCTAACAGATACGCAGTATTTT,CASSPTLLTDTQYF
-,TRBV5-4,13,TRBJ2-2,-,TGTGCCAGCAGGGTGGGGGGCGCCGGGGAGCTGTTTTTT,CASRVGGAGELFF
-,TRBV5-8,16,TRBJ1-2,-,TGTGCCAGCAGCTTCCAGGGGATCCCACTCCCCTATGGCTACACCTTC,CASSFQGIPLPYGYTF
TRBD1,TRBV18,20,TRBJ1-3,-,TGTGCCAGCTCACCACTCCTTGGGACAGGGGTCACTCCCTCTGGAAACACCATATATTTT,CASSPLLGTGVTPSGNTIYF
-,TRBV4-1,17,TRBJ2-2,-,TGCGCCAGCAGCCAAGACCGAGAGCAGAGCGGGCCCGGGGAGCTGTTTTTT,CASSQDREQSGPGELFF
-,TRBV25-1,12,TRBJ1-2,-,TGTGCCAGCAGTGAAAACAAGGACGGCTACACCTTC,CASSENKDGYTF
-,TRBV5-1,14,TRBJ2-1,-,TGCGCCAGCAGCTCGAGCTGGCCGAGCAATGAGCAGTTCTTC,CASSSSWPSNEQFF
-,TRBV9,13,TRBJ1-2,-,TGTGCCAGCAGCGTAGACCCAGGATATGGCTACACCTTC,CASSVDPGYGYTF
-,TRBV11-2,16,TRBJ2-7,-,TGTGCCAGCAGCTCCTACGGGGCATTCAGCTCCTACGAGCAGTACTTC,CASSSYGAFSSYEQYF
-,TRBV2,11,TRBJ1-2,-,TGTGCCAGCAGTGATTATAGGGGGTACACCTTC,CASSDYRGYTF
-,TRBV27,14,TRBJ1-2,-,TGTGCCAGCAGTCTCTCACCGACACGTTATGGCTACACCTTC,CASSLSPTRYGYTF
-,TRBV7-2,14,TRBJ2-1,-,TGTGCCAGCAGCTCAAGGACCAAGCACCCTGAGCAGTTCTTC,CASSSRTKHPEQFF
-,TRBV18,14,TRBJ1-2,-,TGTGCCAGCTCACTGTCCGCGGGGCGAGAGAACTACACCTTC,CASSLSAGRENYTF
-,TRBV4-3,14,TRBJ1-1,-,TGCGCCAGCAGCCAAGAGTCCGGGGGGAGTGGAGCTTTCTTT,CASSQESGGSGAFF
-,TRBV15,15,TRBJ1-1,-,TGTGCCACCAGTCCTATCCGTCCAGCGGCCCCTGAAGCTTTCTTT,CATSPIRPAAPEAFF
-,TRBV6-2/TRBV6-3,15,TRBJ2-7,-,TGTGCCAGCAGTTCCCCGTTAGCCCTCTTCAACGAGCAGTACTTC,CASSSPLALFNEQYF
-,TRBV5-5,14,TRBJ2-3,-,TGTGCCAGCAGCCAACCGGACAGCAGAGATACGCAGTATTTT,CASSQPDSRDTQYF
-,TRBV6-5,15,TRBJ2-7,-,TGTGCCAGCAGAAGACACAGGGCGAGCTCCTACGAGCAGTACTTC,CASRRHRASSYEQYF
-,TRBV18,12,TRBJ2-7,-,TGTGCCAGCTCACCCATGGGGATCGAGCAGTACTTC,CASSPMGIEQYF
TRBD1,TRBV27,16,TRBJ1-1,-,TGTGCCAGCAGTTTATGGGGGCAGGGGGAGAACACTGAAGCTTTCTTT,CASSLWGQGENTEAFF
-,TRBV7-3,14,TRBJ2-7,-,TGTGCCAGCAGCTTAATCGGCGCCTCCTACGAGCAGTACTTC,CASSLIGASYEQYF
-,TRBV6-1,13,TRBJ1-6,few,TGTGCCAGCAGTGACGGACAGTCTTCACCCCTCCACTTT,CASSDGQSSPLHF
-,TRBV5-4,13,TRBJ2-7,-,TGTGCCAGCAGCCGCGCCGGGGACTACGAGCAGTACTTC,CASSRAGDYEQYF
-,TRBV11-2,16,TRBJ1-5,-,TGTGCCAGCAGCTTATCCGGGGACGCTAGCAATCAGCCCCAGCATTTT,CASSLSGDASNQPQHF
TRBD1,TRBV7-2,16,TRBJ2-7,-,TGTGCCAGCAGCTTAGCGGGACAGGGAGCCCCCTACGAGCAGTACTTC,CASSLAGQGAPYEQYF